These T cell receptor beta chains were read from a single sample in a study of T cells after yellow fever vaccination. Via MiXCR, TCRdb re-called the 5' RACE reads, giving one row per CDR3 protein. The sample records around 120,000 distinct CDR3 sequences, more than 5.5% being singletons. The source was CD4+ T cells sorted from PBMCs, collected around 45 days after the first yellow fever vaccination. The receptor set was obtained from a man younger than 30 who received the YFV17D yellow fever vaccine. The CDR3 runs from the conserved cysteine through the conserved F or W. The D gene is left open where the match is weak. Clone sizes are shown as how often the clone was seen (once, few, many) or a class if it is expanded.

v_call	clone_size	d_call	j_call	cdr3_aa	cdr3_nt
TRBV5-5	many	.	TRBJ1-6	CASSADTRSYNSPLHF	TGTGCCAGCAGCGCCGACACCCGCTCCTATAATTCACCCCTCCACTTT
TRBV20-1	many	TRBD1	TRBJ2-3	CSARRQGHTDTQYF	TGCAGTGCCCGCCGACAGGGCCACACAGATACGCAGTATTTT
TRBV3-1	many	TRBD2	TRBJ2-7	CASSQASGAVYEQYF	TGTGCCAGCAGCCAAGCAAGCGGGGCTGTCTACGAGCAGTACTTC
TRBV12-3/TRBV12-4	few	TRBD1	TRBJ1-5	CASSLAGTGGSWPQHF	TGTGCCAGCAGTTTAGCCGGGACAGGGGGCTCTTGGCCCCAGCATTTT
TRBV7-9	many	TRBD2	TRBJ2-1	CASSSAGALHNEQFF	TGTGCCAGCAGCTCAGCGGGGGCCCTTCACAATGAGCAGTTCTTC
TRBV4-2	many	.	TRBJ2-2	CASRPGQEGNTGELFF	TGTGCCAGCAGACCCGGACAGGAGGGCAACACCGGGGAGCTGTTTTTT
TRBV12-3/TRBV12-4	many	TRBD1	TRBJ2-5	CASSPGQVETQYF	TGTGCCAGCAGTCCGGGACAGGTTGAGACCCAGTACTTC
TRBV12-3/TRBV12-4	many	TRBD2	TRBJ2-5	CASRTISGGSETQYF	TGTGCCAGCAGGACGATTAGCGGGGGTTCAGAGACCCAGTACTTC
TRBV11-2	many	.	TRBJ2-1	CASSPSAFRISYNEQFF	TGTGCCAGCAGTCCATCGGCGTTTCGAATATCCTACAATGAGCAGTTCTTC
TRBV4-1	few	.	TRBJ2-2	CASSQERAAEYTGELFF	TGCGCCAGCAGCCAAGAGAGGGCGGCAGAGTACACCGGGGAGCTGTTTTTT
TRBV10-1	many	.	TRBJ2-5	CASSETGRETQYF	TGCGCCAGCAGTGAGACGGGGCGAGAGACCCAGTACTTC
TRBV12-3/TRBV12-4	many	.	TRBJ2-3	CASSLGPDQVKYTQYF	TGTGCCAGCAGTTTGGGGCCGGACCAAGTCAAGTATACGCAGTATTTT
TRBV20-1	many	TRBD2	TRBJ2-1	CSARDQRRGDEQFF	TGCAGTGCTAGAGATCAGCGTCGGGGGGATGAGCAGTTCTTC
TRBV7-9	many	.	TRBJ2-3	CASSWASTDTQYF	TGTGCCAGCAGCTGGGCCAGCACAGATACGCAGTATTTT
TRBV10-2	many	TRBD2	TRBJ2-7	CASSELASGNYEQYF	TGCGCCAGCAGTGAGTTGGCTAGCGGGAACTACGAGCAGTACTTC
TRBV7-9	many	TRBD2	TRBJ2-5	CASSFRGGGETQYF	TGTGCCAGCAGCTTCCGGGGGGGCGGAGAGACCCAGTACTTC
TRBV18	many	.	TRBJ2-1	CASSPSNGGSYNEQFF	TGTGCCAGCTCACCAAGTAACGGGGGATCCTACAATGAGCAGTTCTTC
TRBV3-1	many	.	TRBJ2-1	CASSPTGASELVSYNEQFF	TGTGCCAGCAGCCCAACCGGGGCCTCAGAATTAGTCTCCTACAATGAGCAGTTCTTC
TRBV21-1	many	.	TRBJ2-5	CASSKVAGRYQETQYF	TGTGCCAGCAGCAAAGTTGCAGGGCGGTACCAAGAGACCCAGTACTTC
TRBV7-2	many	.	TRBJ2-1	CASSLGMSSYNEQFF	TGTGCCAGCAGCTTAGGGATGAGCTCCTACAATGAGCAGTTCTTC
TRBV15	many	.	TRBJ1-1	CATSRDPALGTEAFF	TGTGCCACCAGCAGAGACCCAGCCCTGGGCACTGAAGCTTTCTTT
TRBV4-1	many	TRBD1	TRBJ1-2	CASSQGQGGGYGYTF	TGCGCCAGCAGCCAAGGACAGGGGGGCGGCTATGGCTACACCTTC
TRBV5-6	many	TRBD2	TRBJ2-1	CASSLGLAGSYNEQFF	TGTGCCAGCAGCCTAGGACTAGCGGGCTCCTACAATGAGCAGTTCTTC
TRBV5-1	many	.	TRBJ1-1	CASSARDPRHAEAFF	TGCGCCAGCAGCGCCCGGGACCCGCGCCACGCTGAAGCTTTCTTT
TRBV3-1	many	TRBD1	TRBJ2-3	CASSHRDRGQPDTQYF	TGTGCCAGCAGCCATCGGGACAGGGGGCAGCCAGATACGCAGTATTTT